The source of this T cell receptor (beta chain) is a study of memory CD4+ T cells and cytomegalovirus serostatus. This clone was seen just once. Clones were sequenced by immunoSEQ multiplex PCR, and TCRdb holds only the in-frame ones, with some missing. The table has 60,000 to 70,000 clones, about 70% seen once. The germline CDR1 and CDR2 sequences are SGHRS and YFSETQ. The J segment lost 5 bases and the V segment lost 2 bases, leaving 4 bases of the junction unmatched. The CDR3 is 15 amino acids. The sort gate was single viable CD3+CD4+CD8-CD45RO+ cells for memory CD4+ T cells. The chain uses TRBV5-1 and TRBJ2-5; 12 nucleotides line up with TRBD2. Material for sequencing was memory CD4+ T cells from blood. The clonotype comes from an adult in good health and CMV-seropositive. The CDR3 DNA reads as TGCGCCAGCAGCTTTACTAGCGGGGGGTTGGAGACCCAGTACTTC. Translated: CASSFTSGGLETQYF.